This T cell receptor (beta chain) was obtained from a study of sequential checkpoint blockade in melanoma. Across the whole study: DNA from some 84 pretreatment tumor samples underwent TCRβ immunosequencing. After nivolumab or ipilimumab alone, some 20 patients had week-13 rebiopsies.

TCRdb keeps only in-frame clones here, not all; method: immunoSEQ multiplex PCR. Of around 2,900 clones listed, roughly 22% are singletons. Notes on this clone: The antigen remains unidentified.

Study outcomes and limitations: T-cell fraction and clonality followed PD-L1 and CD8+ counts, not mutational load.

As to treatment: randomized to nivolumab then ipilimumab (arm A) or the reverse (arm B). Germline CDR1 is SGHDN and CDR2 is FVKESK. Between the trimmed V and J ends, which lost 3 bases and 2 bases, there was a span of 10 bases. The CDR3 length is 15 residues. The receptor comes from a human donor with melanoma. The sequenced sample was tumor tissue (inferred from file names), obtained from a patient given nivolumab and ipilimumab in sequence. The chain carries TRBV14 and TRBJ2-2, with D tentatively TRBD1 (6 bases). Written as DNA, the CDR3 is TGTGCCAGCAGCCACCCCAGGGGAAACACCGGGGAGCTGTTTTTT. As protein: CASSHPRGNTGELFF.